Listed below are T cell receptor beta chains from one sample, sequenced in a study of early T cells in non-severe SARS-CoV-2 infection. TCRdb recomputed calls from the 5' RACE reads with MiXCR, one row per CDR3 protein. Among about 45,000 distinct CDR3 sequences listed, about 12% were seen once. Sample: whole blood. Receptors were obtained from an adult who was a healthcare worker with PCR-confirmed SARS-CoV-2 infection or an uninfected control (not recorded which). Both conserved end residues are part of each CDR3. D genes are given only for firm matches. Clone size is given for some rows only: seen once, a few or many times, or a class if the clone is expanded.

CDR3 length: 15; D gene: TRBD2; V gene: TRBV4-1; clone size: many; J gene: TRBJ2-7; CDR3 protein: CASSTTSGRAYEQYF; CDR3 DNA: TGCGCCAGCAGCACCACTAGCGGGAGGGCCTACGAGCAGTACTTC
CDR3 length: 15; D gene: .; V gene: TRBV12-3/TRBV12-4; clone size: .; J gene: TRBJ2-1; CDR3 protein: CASSFSAGVYNERFF; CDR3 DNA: TGTGCCAGCAGTTTTTCAGCGGGTGTTTACAATGAGCGGTTCTTC
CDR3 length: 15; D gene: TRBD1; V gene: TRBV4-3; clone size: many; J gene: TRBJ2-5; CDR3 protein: CASSPWDRSQETQYF; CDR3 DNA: TGCGCCAGCAGCCCCTGGGACAGATCCCAAGAGACCCAGTACTTC
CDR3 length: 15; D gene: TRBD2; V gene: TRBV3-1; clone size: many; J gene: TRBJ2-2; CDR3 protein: CASSQVRSGLGELFF; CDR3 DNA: TGTGCCAGCAGCCAAGTTCGGTCGGGACTAGGTGAGCTGTTTTTT
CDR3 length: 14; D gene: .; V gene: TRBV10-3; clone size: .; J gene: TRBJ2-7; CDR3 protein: CAISESKADYEQYF; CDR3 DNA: TGTGCCATCAGTGAGTCTAAGGCGGACTACGAGCAGTACTTC
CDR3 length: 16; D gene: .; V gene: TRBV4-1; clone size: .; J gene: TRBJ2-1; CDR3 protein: CASSQDIGGWGDEQFF; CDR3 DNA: TGCGCCAGCAGCCAAGATATTGGGGGCTGGGGGGATGAGCAGTTCTTC
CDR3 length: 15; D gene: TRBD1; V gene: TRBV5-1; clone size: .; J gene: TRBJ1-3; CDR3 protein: CASSLTGGSGNTIYF; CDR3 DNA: TGCGCCAGCAGCTTGACAGGGGGCTCTGGAAACACCATATATTTT
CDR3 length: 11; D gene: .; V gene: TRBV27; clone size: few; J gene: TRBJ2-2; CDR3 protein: CASSIGGELFF; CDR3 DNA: TGTGCCAGCAGTATTGGCGGGGAGCTGTTTTTT
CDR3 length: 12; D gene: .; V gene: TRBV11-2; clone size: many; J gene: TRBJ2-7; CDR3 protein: CASSLRGFEQYF; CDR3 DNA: TGTGCCAGCAGCCTCCGGGGGTTCGAGCAGTACTTC
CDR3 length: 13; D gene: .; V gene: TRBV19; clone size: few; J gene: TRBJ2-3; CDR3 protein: CASSTPDGATQYF; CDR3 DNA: TGTGCCAGTAGTACCCCGGACGGGGCTACGCAGTATTTT
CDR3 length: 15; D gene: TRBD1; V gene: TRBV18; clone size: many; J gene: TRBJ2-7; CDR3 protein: CASSPLTGEAYEQYF; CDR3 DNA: TGTGCCAGCTCACCACTGACAGGGGAGGCCTACGAGCAGTACTTC
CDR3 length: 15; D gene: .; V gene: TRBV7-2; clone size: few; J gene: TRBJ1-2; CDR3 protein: CASSLAAGLAYGYTF; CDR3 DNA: TGTGCCAGCAGCTTAGCGGCAGGCCTCGCCTATGGCTACACCTTC
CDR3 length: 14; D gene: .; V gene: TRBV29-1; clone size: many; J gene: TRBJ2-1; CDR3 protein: CSVLDPLGANEQFF; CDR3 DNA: TGCAGCGTTTTGGACCCCCTCGGGGCGAATGAGCAGTTCTTC
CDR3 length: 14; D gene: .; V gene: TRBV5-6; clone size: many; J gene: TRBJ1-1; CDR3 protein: CASSLWTENTEAFF; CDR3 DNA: TGTGCCAGCAGCCTTTGGACGGAGAACACTGAAGCTTTCTTT
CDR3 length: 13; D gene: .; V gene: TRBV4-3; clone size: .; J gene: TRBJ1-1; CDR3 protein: CASSQEARGLTFF; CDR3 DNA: TGCGCCAGCAGCCAAGAGGCCAGGGGTCTGACTTTCTTT
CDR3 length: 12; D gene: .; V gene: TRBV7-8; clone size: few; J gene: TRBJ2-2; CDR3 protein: CAEGVVGGELFF; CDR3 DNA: TGTGCCGAGGGGGTGGTAGGCGGGGAGCTGTTTTTT
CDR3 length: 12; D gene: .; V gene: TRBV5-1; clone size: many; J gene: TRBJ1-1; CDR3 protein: CASGQLNTEAFF; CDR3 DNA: TGCGCCAGCGGACAGCTGAACACTGAAGCTTTCTTT
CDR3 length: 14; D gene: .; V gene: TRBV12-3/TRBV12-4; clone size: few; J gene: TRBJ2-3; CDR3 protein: CASSLSGYTDTQYF; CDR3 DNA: TGTGCCAGCAGTTTATCGGGTTATACGGATACGCAGTATTTT
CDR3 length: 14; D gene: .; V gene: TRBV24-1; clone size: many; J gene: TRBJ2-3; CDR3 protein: CTTSDWGRTDTQYF; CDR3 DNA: TGTACCACCAGTGACTGGGGACGGACAGATACGCAGTATTTT
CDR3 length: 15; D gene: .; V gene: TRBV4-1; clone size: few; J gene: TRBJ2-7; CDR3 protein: CASSQDASSVYEQYF; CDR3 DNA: TGCGCCAGCAGCCAAGACGCTAGCTCGGTCTACGAGCAGTACTTC
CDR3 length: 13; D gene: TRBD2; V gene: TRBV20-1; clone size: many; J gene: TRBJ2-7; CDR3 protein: CSATLAGTYEQYF; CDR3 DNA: TGCAGTGCTACACTAGCGGGGACCTACGAGCAGTACTTC
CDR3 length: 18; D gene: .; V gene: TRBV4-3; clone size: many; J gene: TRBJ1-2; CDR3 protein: CASSQDGVIRRPNYGYTF; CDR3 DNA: TGCGCCAGCAGCCAAGATGGGGTGATACGACGACCTAACTATGGCTACACCTTC
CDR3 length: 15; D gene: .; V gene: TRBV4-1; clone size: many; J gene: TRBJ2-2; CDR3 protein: CASSPRTGNTGELFF; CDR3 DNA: TGCGCCAGCAGCCCCCGGACGGGTAACACCGGGGAGCTGTTTTTT
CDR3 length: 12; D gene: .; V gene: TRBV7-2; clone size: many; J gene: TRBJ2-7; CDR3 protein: CASGGSNYEQYF; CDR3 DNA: TGTGCCAGCGGGGGCTCCAACTACGAGCAGTACTTC
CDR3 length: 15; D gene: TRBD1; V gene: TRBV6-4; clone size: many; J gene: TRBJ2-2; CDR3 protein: CASKKQGADTGELFF; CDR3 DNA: TGTGCCAGCAAGAAACAGGGGGCCGACACCGGGGAGCTGTTTTTT
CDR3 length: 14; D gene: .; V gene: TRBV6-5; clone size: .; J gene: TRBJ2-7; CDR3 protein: CASSPDSDFHEQYF; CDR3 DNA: TGTGCCAGCAGCCCGGACAGTGACTTCCACGAGCAGTACTTC
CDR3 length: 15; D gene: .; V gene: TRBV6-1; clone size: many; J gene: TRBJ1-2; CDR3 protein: CASSQAQGPYHGYTF; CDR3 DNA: TGTGCCAGCAGCCAGGCCCAGGGGCCATACCATGGCTACACCTTC
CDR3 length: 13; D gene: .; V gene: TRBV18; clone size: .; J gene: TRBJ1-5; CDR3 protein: CASSLNKNQPQHF; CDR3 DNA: TGTGCCAGCTCACTTAACAAGAATCAGCCCCAGCATTTT
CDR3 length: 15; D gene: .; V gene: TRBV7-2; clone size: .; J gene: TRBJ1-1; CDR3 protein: CASSVSTGLNTEAFF; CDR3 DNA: TGTGCCAGCAGCGTTTCGACAGGACTCAACACTGAAGCTTTCTTT
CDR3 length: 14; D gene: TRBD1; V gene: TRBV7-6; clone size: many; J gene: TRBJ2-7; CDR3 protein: CASSLGQGFDEQYF; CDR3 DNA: TGTGCCAGCAGCTTAGGACAGGGGTTTGACGAGCAGTACTTC
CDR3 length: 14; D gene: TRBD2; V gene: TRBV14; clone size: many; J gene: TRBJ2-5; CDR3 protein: CASSQTSGQETQYF; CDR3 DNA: TGTGCCAGCAGCCAGACTAGCGGCCAAGAGACCCAGTACTTC
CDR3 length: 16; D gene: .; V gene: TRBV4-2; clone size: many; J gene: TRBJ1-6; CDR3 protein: CASSQGRGLWNSPLHF; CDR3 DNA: TGTGCCAGCAGCCAAGGACGGGGTTTGTGGAATTCACCCCTCCACTTT
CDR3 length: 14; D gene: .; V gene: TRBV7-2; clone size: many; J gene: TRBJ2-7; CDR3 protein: CASSLVQGSYEQYF; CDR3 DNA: TGTGCCAGCAGCTTAGTACAGGGCAGTTACGAGCAGTACTTC
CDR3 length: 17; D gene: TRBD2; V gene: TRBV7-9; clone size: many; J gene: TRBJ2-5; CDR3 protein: CASSHPWLAGEGETQYF; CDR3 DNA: TGTGCCAGCAGCCACCCCTGGCTTGCGGGGGAGGGAGAGACCCAGTACTTC
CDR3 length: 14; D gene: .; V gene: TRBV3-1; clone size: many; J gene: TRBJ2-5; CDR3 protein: CASSQGVGGETQYF; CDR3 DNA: TGTGCCAGCAGCCAGGGTGTTGGGGGAGAGACCCAGTACTTC
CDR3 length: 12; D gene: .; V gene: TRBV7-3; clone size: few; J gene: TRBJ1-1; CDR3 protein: CASSLGGGVSFF; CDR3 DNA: TGTGCCAGCAGCTTAGGAGGGGGAGTGAGTTTCTTT
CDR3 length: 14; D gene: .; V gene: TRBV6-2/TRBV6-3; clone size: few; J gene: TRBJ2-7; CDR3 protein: CASSYSEAGGEQYF; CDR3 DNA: TGTGCCAGCAGTTACTCGGAGGCAGGAGGCGAGCAGTACTTC
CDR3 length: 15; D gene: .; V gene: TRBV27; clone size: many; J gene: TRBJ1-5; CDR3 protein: CASRPGWGFNQPQHF; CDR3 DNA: TGTGCCAGCAGGCCAGGGTGGGGGTTCAATCAGCCCCAGCATTTT
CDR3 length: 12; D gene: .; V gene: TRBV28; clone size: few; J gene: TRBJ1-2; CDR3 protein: CASRTQAYGYTF; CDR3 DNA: TGTGCCAGCAGGACACAAGCTTATGGCTACACCTTC
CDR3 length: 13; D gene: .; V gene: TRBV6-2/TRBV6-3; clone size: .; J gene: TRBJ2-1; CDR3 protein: CASSYFLYNEQFF; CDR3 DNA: TGTGCCAGCAGTTATTTCCTCTACAATGAGCAGTTCTTC
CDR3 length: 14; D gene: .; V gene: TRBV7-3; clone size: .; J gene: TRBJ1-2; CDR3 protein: CASSLWRENYGYTF; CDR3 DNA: TGTGCCAGCAGCTTATGGAGGGAGAACTATGGCTACACCTTC
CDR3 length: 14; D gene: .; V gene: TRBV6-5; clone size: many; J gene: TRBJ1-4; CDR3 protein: CASRPTATNEKLFF; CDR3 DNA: TGTGCCAGCAGGCCGACAGCAACTAATGAAAAACTGTTTTTT
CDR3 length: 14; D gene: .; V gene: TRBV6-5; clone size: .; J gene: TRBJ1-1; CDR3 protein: CASTRNEDNTEAFF; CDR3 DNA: TGTGCCAGCACTCGGAACGAGGATAACACTGAAGCTTTCTTT
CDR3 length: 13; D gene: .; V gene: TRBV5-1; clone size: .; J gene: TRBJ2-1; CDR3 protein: CASRRTPYNEQFF; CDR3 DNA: TGCGCCAGCAGACGAACCCCCTACAATGAGCAGTTCTTC
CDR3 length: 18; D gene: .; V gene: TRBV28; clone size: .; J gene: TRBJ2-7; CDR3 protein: CASSSANGPSQKLYEQYF; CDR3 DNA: TGTGCCAGCAGTTCCGCCAATGGCCCCTCTCAAAAACTCTACGAGCAGTACTTC
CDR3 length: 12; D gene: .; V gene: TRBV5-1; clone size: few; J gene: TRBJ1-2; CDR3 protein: CASSLELGRYTF; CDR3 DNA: TGCGCCAGCAGCTTGGAACTGGGACGCTACACCTTC
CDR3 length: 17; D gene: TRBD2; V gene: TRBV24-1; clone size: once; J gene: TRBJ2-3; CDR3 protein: CATSDPSPAGITDTQYF; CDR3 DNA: TGTGCCACCAGTGATCCCTCTCCAGCGGGGATCACAGATACGCAGTATTTT
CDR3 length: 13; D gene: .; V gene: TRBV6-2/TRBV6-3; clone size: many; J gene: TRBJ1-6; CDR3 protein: CASTGQPDSPLHF; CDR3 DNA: TGTGCCAGCACCGGACAGCCCGATTCACCCCTCCACTTT
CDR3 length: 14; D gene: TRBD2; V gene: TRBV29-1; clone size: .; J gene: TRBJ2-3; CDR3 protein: CSGRLAGGTDTQYF; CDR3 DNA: TGCAGCGGGAGACTAGCGGGGGGCACAGATACGCAGTATTTT